This T cell receptor beta chain was sequenced in a study of T cell changes during pregnancy in multiple sclerosis. Germline V gene sequence: CDR1 SEHNR, CDR2 FQNEAQ (reference sequence). With 3 bases removed from V and 9 bases from J, the gap between germline ends came to 12 bases. This CDR3 spans 14 amino acids. Here immunoSEQ multiplex PCR was the method, and the copy in TCRdb shows in-frame clones only, minus some. The table has tens of thousands of clones, about nine tenths seen once. The source material was peripheral blood, sampled in the third trimester of pregnancy. The receptor was derived from a female donor in good health, enrolled as a control in a pregnancy study. This chain uses TRBV7-9 with TRBJ1-6; D is unresolved. CDR3 protein: CASSFSGPTSPLHF. The DNA for the CDR3 is TGTGCCAGCAGCTTTAGTGGTCCTACTTCACCCCTCCACTTT.